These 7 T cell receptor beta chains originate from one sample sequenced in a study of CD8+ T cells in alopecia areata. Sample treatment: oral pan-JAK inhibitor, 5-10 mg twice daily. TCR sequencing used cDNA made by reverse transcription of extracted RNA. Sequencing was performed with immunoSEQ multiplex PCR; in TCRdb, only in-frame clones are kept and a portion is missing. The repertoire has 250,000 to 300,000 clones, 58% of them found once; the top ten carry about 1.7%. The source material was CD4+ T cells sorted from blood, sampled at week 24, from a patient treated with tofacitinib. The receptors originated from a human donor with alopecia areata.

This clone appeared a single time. As DNA, the CDR3 is TGTGCCAGCAGCAACCGGGACATGACTGGTACGCAGTATTTT. This encodes CASSNRDMTGTQYF. The J gene is TRBJ2-3, the V gene TRBV11-1; D perhaps matches TRBD1 (6 bases). The V gene's germline CDR1 is SGHAT and CDR2 FQDESV (reference sequence). Trimming stripped 5 bases from V and 8 bases from J, with 17 bases between. CDR3 length: 14 residues.

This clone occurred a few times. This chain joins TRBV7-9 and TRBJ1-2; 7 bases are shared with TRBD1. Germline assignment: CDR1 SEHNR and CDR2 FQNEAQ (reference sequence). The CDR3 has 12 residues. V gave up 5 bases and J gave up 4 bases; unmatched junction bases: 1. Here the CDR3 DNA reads TGTGCCAGCAGCCGGGACAGCTATGGCTACACCTTC. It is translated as CASSRDSYGYTF.

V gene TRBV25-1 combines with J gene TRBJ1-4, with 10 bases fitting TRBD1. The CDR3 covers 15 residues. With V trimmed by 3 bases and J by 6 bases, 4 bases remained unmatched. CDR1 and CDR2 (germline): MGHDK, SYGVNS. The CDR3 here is CASSDPGQGHEKLFF. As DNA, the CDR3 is TGTGCCAGCAGTGACCCGGGACAGGGGCATGAAAAACTGTTTTTT. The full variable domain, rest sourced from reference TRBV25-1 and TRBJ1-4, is EADIYQTPRYLVIGTGKKITLECSQTMGHDKMYWYQQDPGMELHLIHYSYGVNSTEKGDLSSESTVSRIRTEHFPLTLESARPSHTSQYLCASSDPGQGHEKLFFGSGTQLSVL.

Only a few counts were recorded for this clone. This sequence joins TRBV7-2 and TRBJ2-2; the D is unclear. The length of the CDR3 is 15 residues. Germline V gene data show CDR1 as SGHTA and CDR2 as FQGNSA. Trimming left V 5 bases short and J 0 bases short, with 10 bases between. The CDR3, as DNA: TGTGCCAGCAGCCTAGACCGTGCGAACACCGGGGAGCTGTTTTTT. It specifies CASSLDRANTGELFF.

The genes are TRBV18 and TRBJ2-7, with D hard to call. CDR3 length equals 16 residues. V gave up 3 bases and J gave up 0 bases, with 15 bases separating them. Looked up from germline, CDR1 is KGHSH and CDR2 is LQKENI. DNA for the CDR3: TGTGCCAGCTCACCCCGTGGATGGAGAGGCTCCTACGAGCAGTACTTC. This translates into CASSPRGWRGSYEQYF.

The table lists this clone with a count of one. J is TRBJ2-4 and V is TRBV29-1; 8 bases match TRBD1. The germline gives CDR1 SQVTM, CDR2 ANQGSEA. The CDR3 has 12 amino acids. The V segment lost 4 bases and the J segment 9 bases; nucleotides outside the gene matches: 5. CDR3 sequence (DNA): TGCAGCGTTGCAGGGGGCGAAGTCATTCAGTACTTC. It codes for CSVAGGEVIQYF.

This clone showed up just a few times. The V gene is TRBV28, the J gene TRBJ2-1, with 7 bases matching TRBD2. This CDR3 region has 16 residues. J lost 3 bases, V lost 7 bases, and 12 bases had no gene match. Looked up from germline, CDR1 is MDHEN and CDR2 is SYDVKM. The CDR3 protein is CASTAYPGGSYNEQFF. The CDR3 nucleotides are TGTGCCAGCACCGCATATCCGGGGGGAAGCTACAATGAGCAGTTCTTC.